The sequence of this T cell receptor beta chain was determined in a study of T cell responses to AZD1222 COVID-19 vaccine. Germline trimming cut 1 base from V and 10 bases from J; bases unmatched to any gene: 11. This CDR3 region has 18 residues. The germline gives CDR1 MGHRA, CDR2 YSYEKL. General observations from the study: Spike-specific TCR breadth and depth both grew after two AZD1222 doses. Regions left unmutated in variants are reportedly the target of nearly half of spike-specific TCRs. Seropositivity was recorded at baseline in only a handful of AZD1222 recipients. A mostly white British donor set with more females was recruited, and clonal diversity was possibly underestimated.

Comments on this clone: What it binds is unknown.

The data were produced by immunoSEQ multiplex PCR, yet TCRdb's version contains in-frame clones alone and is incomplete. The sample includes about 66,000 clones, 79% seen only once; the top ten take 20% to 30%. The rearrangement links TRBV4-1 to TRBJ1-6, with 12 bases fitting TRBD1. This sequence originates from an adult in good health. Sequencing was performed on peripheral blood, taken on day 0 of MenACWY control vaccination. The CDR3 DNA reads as TGCGCCAGCAGCCAAGGGGGGACAGGGGGCGCCGATCAGTCACCCCTCCACTTT. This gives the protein CASSQGGTGGADQSPLHF.